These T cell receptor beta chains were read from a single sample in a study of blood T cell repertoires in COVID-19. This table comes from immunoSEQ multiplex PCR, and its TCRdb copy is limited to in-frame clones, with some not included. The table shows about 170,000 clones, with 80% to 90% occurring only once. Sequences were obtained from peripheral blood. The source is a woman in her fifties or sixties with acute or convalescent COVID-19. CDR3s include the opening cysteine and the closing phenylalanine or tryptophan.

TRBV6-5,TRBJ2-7,CASSLAGARYEQYF
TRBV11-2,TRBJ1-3,CASSPNGGVSSGNTIYF
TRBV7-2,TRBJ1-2,CASSLDVGRQNYGYTF
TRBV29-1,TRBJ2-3,CSVERQVTDTQYF
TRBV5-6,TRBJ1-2,CASSYRDRGYTF
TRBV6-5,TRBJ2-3,CASSYSGADTQYF
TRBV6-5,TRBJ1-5,CASSFGPNNQPQHF
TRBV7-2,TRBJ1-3,CASSYNSWDTIYF
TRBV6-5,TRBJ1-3,CASSSTAGNTIYF
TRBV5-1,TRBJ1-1,CASSQLTGPTEAFF
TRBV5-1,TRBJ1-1,CASSLMRQNTEAFF